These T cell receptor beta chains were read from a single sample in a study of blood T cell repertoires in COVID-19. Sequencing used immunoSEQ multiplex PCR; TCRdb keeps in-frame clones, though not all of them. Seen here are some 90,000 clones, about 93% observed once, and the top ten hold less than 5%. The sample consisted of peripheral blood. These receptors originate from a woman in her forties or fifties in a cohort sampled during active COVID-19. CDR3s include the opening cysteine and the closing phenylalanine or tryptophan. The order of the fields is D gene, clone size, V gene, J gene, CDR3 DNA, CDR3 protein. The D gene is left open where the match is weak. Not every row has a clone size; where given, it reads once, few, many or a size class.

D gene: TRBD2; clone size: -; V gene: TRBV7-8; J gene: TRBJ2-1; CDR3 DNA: TGTGCCAGCAGCTCCCGGGAGGGACTCCACAATGAGCAGTTCTTC; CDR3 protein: CASSSREGLHNEQFF
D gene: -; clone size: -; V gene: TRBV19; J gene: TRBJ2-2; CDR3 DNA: TGTGCCAGTACCCCCCGTTGGGCGGGACGGAACACCGGGGAGCTGTTTTTT; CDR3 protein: CASTPRWAGRNTGELFF
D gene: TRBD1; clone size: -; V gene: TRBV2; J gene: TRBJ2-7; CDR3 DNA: TGTGCCAGCAGTTTACAGGGGGCCGACTACGAGCAGTACTTC; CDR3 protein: CASSLQGADYEQYF
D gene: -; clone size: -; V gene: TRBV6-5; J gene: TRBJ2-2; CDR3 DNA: TGTGCCAGCAGAGCAGGGTGGAAAGCCGGGGAGCTGTTTTTT; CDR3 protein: CASRAGWKAGELFF
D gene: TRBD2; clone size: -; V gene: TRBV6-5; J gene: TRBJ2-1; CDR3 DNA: TGTGCCAGCAGTAGGACTAGCGGGAGGTACAATGAGCAGTTCTTC; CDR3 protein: CASSRTSGRYNEQFF
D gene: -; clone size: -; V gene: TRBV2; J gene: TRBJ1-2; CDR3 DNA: TGTGCCAGCAGTGACTATCTGGCAGGGGATGGCTACACCTTC; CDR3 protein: CASSDYLAGDGYTF
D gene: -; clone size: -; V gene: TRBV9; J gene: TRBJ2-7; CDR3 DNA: TGTGCCAGCAGCCGCAGGGACTACGAGCAGTACTTC; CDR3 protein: CASSRRDYEQYF
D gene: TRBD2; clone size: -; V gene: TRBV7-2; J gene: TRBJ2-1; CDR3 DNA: TGTGCCAGCAGCTATGGGACTAGCTATCGCAATGAGCAGTTCTTC; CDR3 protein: CASSYGTSYRNEQFF
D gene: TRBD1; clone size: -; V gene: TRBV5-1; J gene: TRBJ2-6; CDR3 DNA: TGCGCCAGCAGCTCCGGACAGGGATCTGGGGCCAACGTCCTGACTTTC; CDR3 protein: CASSSGQGSGANVLTF
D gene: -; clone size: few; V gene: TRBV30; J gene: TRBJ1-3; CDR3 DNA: TGTGCCTGGAATCAGGACTATGGAAACACCATATATTTT; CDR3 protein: CAWNQDYGNTIYF
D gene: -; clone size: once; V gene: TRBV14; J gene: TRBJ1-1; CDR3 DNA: TGTGCCAGCAGCCACGGGGTACGCACTGAAGCTTTCTTT; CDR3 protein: CASSHGVRTEAFF
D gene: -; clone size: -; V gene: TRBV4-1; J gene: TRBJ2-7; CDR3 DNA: TGCGCCAGCAGCCAAGCAGCAGGACAGACCTACGAGCAGTACTTC; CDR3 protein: CASSQAAGQTYEQYF
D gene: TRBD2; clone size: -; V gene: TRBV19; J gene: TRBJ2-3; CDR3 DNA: TGTGCCAGTACTCTGGCTAGCGGGCTAACAGATACGCAGTATTTT; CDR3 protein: CASTLASGLTDTQYF
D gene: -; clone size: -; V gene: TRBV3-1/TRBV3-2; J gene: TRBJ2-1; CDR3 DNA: TGTGCCACTTCCCCTAGCAGAAGCTCCTACAATGAGCAGTTCTTC; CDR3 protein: CATSPSRSSYNEQFF
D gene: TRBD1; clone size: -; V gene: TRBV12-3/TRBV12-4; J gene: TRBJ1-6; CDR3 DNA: TGTGCCAGCAGGATAGGGGGCAATTCACCCCTCCACTTT; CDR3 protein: CASRIGGNSPLHF
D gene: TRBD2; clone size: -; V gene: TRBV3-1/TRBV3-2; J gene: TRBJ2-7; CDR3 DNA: TGTGCCAGCAGCCCTGGGACTAGCGGAAGCTCCTACGAGCAGTACTTC; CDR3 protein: CASSPGTSGSSYEQYF
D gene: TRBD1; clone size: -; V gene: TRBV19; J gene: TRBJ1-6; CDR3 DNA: TGTGCCAGTAGGTTGACACAGGGGGCTAGTTCACCCCTCCACTTT; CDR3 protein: CASRLTQGASSPLHF
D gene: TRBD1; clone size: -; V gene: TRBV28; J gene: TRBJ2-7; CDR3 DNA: TGTGCCAGCAGACGGGGGACAGGGGACGAGCAGTACTTC; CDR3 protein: CASRRGTGDEQYF
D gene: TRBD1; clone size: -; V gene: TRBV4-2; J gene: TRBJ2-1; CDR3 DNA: TGTGCCAGCAGCCAAGAAGGGGTAAGGTTGAGGGGGCGGGATGAGCAGTTCTTC; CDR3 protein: CASSQEGVRLRGRDEQFF
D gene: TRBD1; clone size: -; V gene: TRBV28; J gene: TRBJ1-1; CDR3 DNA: TGTGCCAGCAGTTTTCGGACAGGGAGGGTGAACACTGAAGCTTTCTTT; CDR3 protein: CASSFRTGRVNTEAFF
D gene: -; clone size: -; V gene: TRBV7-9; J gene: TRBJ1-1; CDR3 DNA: TGTGCCAGCAGCTTCGACGGGACTGAAGCTTTCTTT; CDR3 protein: CASSFDGTEAFF
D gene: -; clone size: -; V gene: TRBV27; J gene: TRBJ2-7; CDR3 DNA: TGTGCCAGCAGTCCCCCGAGGGGGTTAGGTAAATCCTACGAGCAGTACTTC; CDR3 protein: CASSPPRGLGKSYEQYF
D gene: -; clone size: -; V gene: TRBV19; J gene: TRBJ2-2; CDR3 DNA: TGTGCCAGTAGTATGCAATCACTAGCCTTCACCGGGGAGCTGTTTTTT; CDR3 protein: CASSMQSLAFTGELFF
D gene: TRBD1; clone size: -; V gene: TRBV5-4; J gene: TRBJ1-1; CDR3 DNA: TGTGCCAGCAGCCGTCCCGGGACAGAGAACACTGAAGCTTTCTTT; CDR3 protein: CASSRPGTENTEAFF
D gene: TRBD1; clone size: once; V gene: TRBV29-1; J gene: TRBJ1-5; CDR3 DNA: TGCAGCGTTGCCGAGCAGGGGGGTCAGCCCCAGCATTTT; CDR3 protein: CSVAEQGGQPQHF
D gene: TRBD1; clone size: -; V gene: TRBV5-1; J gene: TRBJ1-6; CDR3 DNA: TGCGCCAGCAGACCTGACAGGGTCTATAATTCACCCCTCCACTTT; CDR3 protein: CASRPDRVYNSPLHF
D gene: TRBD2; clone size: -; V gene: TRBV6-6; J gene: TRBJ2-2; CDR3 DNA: TGTGCCGGGAGGGGGAACACCGGGGAGCTGTTTTTT; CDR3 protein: CAGRGNTGELFF
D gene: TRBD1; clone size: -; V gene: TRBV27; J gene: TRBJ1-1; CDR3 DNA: TGTGCCAGCAGCGGACAGGGAAGGCGGAACACTGAAGCTTTCTTT; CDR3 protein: CASSGQGRRNTEAFF
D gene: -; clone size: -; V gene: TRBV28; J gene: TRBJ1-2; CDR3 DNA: TGTGCCAGCAGTTTATACAGTGCAGGGAGGGATGGCTACACCTTC; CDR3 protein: CASSLYSAGRDGYTF
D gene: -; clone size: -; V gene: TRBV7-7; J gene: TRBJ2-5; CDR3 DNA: TGTGCTAGCAGCTCTAGCGCAGTACAAGAGACCCAGTACTTC; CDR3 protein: CASSSSAVQETQYF
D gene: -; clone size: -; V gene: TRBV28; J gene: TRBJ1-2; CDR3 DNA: TGTGCCAGCAGCCTTGGGACACACTATGGCTACACCTTC; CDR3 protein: CASSLGTHYGYTF
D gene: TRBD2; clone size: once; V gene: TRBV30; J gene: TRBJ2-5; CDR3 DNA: TGTGCCTGGAGGGAGGACAGGAGACTTCTAGCGGGGGGATTCGGAGAGACCCAGTACTTC; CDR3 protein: CAWREDRRLLAGGFGETQYF
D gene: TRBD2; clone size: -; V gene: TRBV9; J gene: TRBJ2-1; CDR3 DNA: TGTGCCAGCAGCGTAGGAAGCGGGAGTGAGCAGTTCTTC; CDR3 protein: CASSVGSGSEQFF
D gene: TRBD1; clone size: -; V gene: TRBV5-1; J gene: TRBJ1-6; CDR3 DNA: TGCGCCAGCAGCTTGGTACAGGGGGAGTCACCCCTCCACTTT; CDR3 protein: CASSLVQGESPLHF
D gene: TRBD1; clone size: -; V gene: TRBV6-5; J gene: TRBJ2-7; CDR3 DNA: TGTGCCAGCAGCCCCGGGACAGGGAGGACCTACGAGCAGTACTTC; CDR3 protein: CASSPGTGRTYEQYF
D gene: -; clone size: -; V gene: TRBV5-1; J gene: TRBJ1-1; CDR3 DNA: TGCGCCAGCAGCTTCGGGGAGGGCACTGAAGCTTTCTTT; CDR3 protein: CASSFGEGTEAFF
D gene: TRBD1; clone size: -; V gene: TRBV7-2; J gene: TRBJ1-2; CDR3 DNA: TGTGCCAGCAGCACGGGACAGGGAAGGAGCTACACCTTC; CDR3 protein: CASSTGQGRSYTF
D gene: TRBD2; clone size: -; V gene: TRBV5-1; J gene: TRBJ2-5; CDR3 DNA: TGCGCCAGCAGCTTGGCCGGGGTAGCGGGGGTAGAGACCCAGTACTTC; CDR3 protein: CASSLAGVAGVETQYF
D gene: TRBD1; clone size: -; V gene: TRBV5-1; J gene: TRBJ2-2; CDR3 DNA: TGCGCCAGCAGCACAGGACAGGGGCACACCGGGGAGCTGTTTTTT; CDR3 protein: CASSTGQGHTGELFF
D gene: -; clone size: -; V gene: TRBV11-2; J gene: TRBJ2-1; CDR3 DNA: TGTGCCAGCAGCCGGACAAGATACAATGAGCAGTTCTTC; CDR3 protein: CASSRTRYNEQFF
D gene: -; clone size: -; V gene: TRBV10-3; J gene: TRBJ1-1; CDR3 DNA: TGTGCCATCAGTGAGTCGGTTGGGGGGTCGGGGACTGAAGCTTTCTTT; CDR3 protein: CAISESVGGSGTEAFF